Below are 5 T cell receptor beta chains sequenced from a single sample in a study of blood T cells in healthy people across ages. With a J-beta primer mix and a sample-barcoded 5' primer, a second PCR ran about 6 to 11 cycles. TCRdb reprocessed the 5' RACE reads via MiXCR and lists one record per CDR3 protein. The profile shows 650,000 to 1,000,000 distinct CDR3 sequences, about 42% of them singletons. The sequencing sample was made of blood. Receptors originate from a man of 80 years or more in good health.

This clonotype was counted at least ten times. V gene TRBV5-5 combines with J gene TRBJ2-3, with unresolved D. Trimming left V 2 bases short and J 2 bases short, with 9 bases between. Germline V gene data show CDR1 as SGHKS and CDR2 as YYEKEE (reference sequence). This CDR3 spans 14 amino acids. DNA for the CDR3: TGTGCCAGCAGCTTTCTTAAGACCACAGATACGCAGTATTTT. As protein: CASSFLKTTDTQYF.

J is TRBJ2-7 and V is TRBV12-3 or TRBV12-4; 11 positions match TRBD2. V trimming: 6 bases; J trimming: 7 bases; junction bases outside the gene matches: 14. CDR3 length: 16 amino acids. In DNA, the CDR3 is TGTGCCAGCAGGCTGACTAGCGGGGCGTGGAGGGATGAGCAGTACTTC. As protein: CASRLTSGAWRDEQYF.

CDR3 sequence reads: CASSYSGTGKQPQHF. The CDR3 DNA reads as TGTGCCAGCAGTTACTCCGGGACAGGGAAGCAGCCCCAGCATTTT. This chain connects TRBV6-5 to TRBJ1-5; 9 bases map to TRBD1. The germline V gene encodes CDR1 MNHEY and CDR2 SVGAGI. This CDR3 is built from 15 residues. Trimming took 0 bases from V and 7 from J; bases not matched to a gene: 4.

Written as DNA, the CDR3 is TGTGCCACAGCCGGTAGCGGGGGTTCAGAGACCCAGTACTTC. Protein: CATAGSGGSETQYF. V gene TRBV10-3 combines with J gene TRBJ2-5; 9 nucleotides align to TRBD2. V lost 10 bases and J lost 4; bases outside the gene matches: 10. Germline V gene lookup returns CDR1 ENHRY and CDR2 SYGVKD. This CDR3 contains 14 residues.

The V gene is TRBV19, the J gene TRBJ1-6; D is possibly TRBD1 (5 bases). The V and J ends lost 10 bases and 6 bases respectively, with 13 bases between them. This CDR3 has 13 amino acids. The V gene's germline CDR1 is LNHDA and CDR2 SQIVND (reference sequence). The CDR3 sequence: CATRRGGNSPLHF. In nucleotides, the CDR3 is TGTGCCACCAGAAGGGGTGGTAATTCACCCCTCCACTTT. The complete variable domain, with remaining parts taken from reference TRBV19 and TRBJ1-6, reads DGGITQSPKYLFRKEGQNVTLSCEQNLNHDAMYWYRQDPGQGLRLIYYSQIVNDFQKGDIAEGYSVSREKKESFPLTVTSAQKNPTAFYLCATRRGGNSPLHFGNGTRLTVT.